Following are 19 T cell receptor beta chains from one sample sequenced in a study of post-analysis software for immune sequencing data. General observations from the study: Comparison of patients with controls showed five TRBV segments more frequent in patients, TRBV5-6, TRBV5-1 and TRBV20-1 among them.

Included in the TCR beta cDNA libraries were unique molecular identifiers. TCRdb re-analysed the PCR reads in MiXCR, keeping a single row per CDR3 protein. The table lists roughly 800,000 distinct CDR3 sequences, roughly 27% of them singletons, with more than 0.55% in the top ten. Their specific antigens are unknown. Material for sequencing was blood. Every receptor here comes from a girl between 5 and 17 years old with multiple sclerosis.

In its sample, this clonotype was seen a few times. CDR3 sequence (DNA): TGTGCCAGCAGTTTAGACAGGTCGTGGGAAAACATTCAGTACTTC. Protein: CASSLDRSWENIQYF. V is TRBV28 and J is TRBJ2-4; D perhaps matches TRBD1 (6 bases). Germline V gene data show CDR1 as MDHEN and CDR2 as SYDVKM. This CDR3 comprises 15 residues. With 2 bases removed from V and 5 bases from J, the gap between germline ends came to 13 bases.

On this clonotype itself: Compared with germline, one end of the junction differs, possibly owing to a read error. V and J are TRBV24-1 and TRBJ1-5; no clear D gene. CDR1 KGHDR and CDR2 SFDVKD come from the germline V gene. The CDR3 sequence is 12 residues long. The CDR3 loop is CAARRDNQPQHF. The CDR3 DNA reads TGTGCCGCCAGACGGGACAATCAGCCCCAGCATTTT.

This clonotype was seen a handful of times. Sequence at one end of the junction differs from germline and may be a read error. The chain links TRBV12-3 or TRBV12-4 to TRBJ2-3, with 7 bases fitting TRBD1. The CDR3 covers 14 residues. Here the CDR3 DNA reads TGTGCCAGCAGTGCAAACAGGGGCACAGGTACGCAGTATTTT. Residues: CASSANRGTGTQYF.

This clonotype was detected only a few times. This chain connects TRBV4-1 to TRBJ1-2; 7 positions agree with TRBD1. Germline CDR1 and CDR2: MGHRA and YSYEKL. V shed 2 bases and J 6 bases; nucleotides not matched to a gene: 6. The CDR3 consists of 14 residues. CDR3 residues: CASSQTTGYHGYTF. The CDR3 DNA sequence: TGCGCCAGCAGCCAAACGACAGGGTATCATGGCTACACCTTC.

This CDR3 reads CASSSADSRNIQYF. DNA for the CDR3: TGCGCCAGCAGCTCCGCGGACAGCCGAAACATTCAGTACTTC. The genes are TRBV5-1 and TRBJ2-7, with a weak D call TRBD1 (6 bases). The tail of the sequence fits TRBJ2-4 better, so the J call may be wrong. From germline, CDR1 is SGHRS and CDR2 YFSETQ. The CDR3 has 14 amino acids.

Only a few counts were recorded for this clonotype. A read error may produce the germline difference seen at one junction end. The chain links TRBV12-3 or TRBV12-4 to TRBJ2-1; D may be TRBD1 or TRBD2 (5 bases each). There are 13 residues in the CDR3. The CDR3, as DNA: TGTGCCAGCAGTTTGGGACCTTACATTGAGCAGTTCTTC. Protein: CASSLGPYIEQFF.

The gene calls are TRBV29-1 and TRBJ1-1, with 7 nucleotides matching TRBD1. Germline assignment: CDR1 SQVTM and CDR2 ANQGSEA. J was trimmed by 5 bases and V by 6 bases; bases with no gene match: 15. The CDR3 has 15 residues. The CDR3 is CSVGRGGTTRTEAFF. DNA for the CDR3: TGCAGCGTGGGCCGAGGGGGCACGACGAGGACTGAAGCTTTCTTT.

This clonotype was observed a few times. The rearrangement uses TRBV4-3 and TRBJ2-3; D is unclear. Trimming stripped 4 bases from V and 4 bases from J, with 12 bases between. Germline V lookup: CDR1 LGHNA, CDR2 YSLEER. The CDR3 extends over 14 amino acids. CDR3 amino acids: CASSPSTWADTQYF. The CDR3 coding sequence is TGCGCCAGCAGCCCCTCTACTTGGGCAGATACGCAGTATTTT.

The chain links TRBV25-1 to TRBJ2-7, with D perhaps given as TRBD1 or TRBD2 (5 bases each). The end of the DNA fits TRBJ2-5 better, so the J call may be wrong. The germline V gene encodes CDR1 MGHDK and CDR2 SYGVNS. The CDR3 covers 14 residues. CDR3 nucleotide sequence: TGTGCCAGCAGAGGAGAGGGGTTCTTAGAGACCCAGTACTTC. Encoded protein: CASRGEGFLETQYF.

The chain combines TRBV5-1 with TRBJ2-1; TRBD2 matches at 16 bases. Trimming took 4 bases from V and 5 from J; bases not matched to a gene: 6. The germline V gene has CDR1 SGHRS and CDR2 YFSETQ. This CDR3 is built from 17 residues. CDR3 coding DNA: TGCGCCAGCAGCCTTCCGGGACTAGCGGGGGGGCACAATGAGCAGTTCTTC. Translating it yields CASSLPGLAGGHNEQFF.

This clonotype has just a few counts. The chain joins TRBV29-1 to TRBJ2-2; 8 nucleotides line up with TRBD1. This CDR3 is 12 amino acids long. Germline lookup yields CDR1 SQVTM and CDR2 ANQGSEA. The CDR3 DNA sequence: TGCAGAACAGGGGGGAGGACCGGGGAGCTGTTTTTT. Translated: CRTGGRTGELFF.

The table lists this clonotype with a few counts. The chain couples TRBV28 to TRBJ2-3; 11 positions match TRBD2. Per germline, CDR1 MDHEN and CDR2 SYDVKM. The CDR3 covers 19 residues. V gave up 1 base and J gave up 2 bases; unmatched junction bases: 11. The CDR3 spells CASSLYVAGGTGYTDTQYF. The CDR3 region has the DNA TGTGCCAGCAGTTTATATGTAGCGGGGGGGACCGGATACACAGATACGCAGTATTTT.

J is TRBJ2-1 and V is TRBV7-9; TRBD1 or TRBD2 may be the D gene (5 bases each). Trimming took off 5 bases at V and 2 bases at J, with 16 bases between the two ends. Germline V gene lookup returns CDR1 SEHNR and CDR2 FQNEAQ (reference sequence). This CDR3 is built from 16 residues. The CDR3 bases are TGTGCCAGCAGCCCTGCGTGGGACCATCCCTACAATGAGCAGTTCTTC. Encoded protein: CASSPAWDHPYNEQFF.

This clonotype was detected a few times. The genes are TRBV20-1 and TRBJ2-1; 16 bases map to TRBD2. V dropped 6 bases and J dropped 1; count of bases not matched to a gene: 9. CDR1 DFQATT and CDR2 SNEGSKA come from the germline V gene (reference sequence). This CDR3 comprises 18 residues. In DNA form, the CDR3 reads TGCAGTGCAACCGGGACTAGCGGGAGGGGTTTTTCCTACAATGAGCAGTTCTTC. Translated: CSATGTSGRGFSYNEQFF.

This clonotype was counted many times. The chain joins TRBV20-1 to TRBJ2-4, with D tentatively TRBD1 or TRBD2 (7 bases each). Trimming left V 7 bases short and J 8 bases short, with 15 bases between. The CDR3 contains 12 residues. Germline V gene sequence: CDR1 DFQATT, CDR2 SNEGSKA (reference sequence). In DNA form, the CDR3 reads TGCAGTGTTCCGCCAGGGGGGGACATTCAGTACTTC. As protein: CSVPPGGDIQYF.

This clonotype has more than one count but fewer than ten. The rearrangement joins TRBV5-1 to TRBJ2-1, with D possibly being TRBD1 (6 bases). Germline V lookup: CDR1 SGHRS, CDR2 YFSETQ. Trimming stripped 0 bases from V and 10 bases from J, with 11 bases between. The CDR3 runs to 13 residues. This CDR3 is CASSLGTANEQFF. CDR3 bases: TGCGCCAGCAGCTTGGGGACAGCCAACGAGCAGTTCTTC.

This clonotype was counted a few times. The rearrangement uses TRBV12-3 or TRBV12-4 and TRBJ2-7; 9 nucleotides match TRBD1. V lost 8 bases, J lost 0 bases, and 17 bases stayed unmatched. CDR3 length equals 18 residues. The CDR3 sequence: CASALGLPGQGPSYEQYF. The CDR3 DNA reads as TGTGCCAGCGCTCTAGGGTTACCGGGACAGGGACCCTCCTACGAGCAGTACTTC.

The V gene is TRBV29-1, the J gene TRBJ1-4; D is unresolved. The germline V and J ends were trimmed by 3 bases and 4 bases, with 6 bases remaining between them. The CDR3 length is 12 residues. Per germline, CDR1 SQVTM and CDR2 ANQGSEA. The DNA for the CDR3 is TGCAGCGTTGAGTCCGGTAATGAAAAACTGTTTTTT. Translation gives CSVESGNEKLFF. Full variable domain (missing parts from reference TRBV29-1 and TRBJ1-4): SAVISQKPSRDICQRGTSLTIQCQVDSQVTMMFWYRQQPGQSLTLIATANQGSEATYESGFVIDKFPISRPNLTFSTLTVSNMSPEDSSIYLCSVESGNEKLFFGSGTQLSVL.

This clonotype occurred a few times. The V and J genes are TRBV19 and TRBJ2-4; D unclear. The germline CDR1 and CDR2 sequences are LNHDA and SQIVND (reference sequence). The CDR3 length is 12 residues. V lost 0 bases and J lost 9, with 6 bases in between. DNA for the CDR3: TGTGCCAGTAGTATAGATCTGGGCATTCAGTACTTC. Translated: CASSIDLGIQYF.